This entry lists 5 T cell receptor beta chains sequenced from one sample in a study of T cell responses to AZD1222 COVID-19 vaccine (dated by TCRdb to the early 2020s). Per the publication, the time point label means: baseline before first vaccination. Read against the paper, the sample's treatment or condition label means: meningococcal conjugate vaccine given as trial control. Receptors were amplified or captured by the immunoSEQ multiplex PCR assay. TCRdb took this table from immuneACCESS and kept in-frame rearrangements with V and J called. Such tables lack part of the clones; where checked against another copy, unresolved V genes explain under half of the gap, and the rest is unexplained. The table for this sample lists around 140,000 clones; 85% to 95% of them were counted only once. The ten top clones hold 0.91% of the sample. Here the sequenced sample was peripheral blood, taken on day 0 of MenACWY control vaccination. The receptors shown here come from an adult in good health.

The chain has TRBV6-2 or TRBV6-3 and TRBJ1-4, with D perhaps TRBD1 (5 bases). This CDR3 is 14 amino acids long. Germline-derived CDR1 and CDR2 are MNHEY and SVGEGT. V was cut by 2 bases and J by 6 bases, with 10 bases left in between. DNA for the CDR3: TGTGCCAGCAGTTACGACCAGGGATATGAAAAACTGTTTTTT. This gives the protein CASSYDQGYEKLFF.

The V and J genes are TRBV4-2 and TRBJ2-2; 11 bases map to TRBD2. Germline CDR1 and CDR2: LGHNA and YNFKEQ. CDR3 size: 18 residues. The V segment lost 4 bases and the J segment 2 bases; nucleotides outside the gene matches: 9. CDR3 sequence (DNA): TGTGCCAGCAGCCTCGACCCTAGCGGGAGGCCCAACACCGGGGAGCTGTTTTTT. Protein sequence: CASSLDPSGRPNTGELFF.

CDR3 sequence: CASSRGLSYEQYF. The CDR3 nucleotides are TGTGCCAGCAGCCGGGGTCTCTCCTACGAGCAGTACTTC. The chain carries TRBV5-4 and TRBJ2-7; possible D gene TRBD2, 5 bases. V was pared by 4 bases and J by 0 bases, with 8 bases between. The germline CDR1 and CDR2 sequences are SGHNT and YYREEE (reference sequence). The CDR3 covers 13 residues. The variable domain in full, completed from reference TRBV5-4 and TRBJ2-7, reads ETGVTQSPTHLIKTRGQQVTLRCSSQSGHNTVSWYQQALGQGPQFIFQYYREEENGRGNFPPRFSGLQFPNYSSELNVNALELDDSALYLCASSRGLSYEQYFGPGTRLTVT.

A single count supports this clone. J is TRBJ2-7 and V is TRBV9; 7 positions agree with TRBD1. The CDR3 contains 14 residues. Germline V gene sequence: CDR1 SGDLS, CDR2 YYNGEE. V lost 0 bases, J lost 3 bases, and 3 bases stayed unmatched. CDR3 sequence (DNA): TGTGCCAGCAGCGTAGAACCAGGGGGCTACGAGCAGTACTTC. This sequence encodes CASSVEPGGYEQYF.

The J gene is TRBJ1-1, the V gene TRBV5-1; 7 nucleotides agree with TRBD1. The junction had 4 bases not matched to a gene; V was cut back by 6 bases and J by 2 bases. Per the germline V gene, CDR1 is SGHRS and CDR2 is YFSETQ. This CDR3 region has 13 residues. CDR3 loop: CASTGTVNTEAFF. Here the CDR3 DNA reads TGCGCCAGCACGGGGACAGTCAACACTGAAGCTTTCTTT.